The source of this T cell receptor beta chain is a study of low-dose radiotherapy and immunotherapy resistance in tumors. Primers used for first-strand cDNA, a TRAV- and TRBV-specific set, covered both alpha and beta chains. The authors ran 20 PCR cycles to amplify TCRs with a constant-region primer and V-primer adapter. The mRNA which had been isolated was amplified by in vitro transcription. MiXCR, run by TCRdb on the reads, gives a single entry per CDR3 protein. The table shows about 64,000 distinct CDR3 sequences, with around 27% occurring only once. Many counts were recorded for this clonotype. Documented time point: before trial treatment. Those eligible were patients bearing advanced solid tumors lacking tumor-infiltrating lymphocytes. There are 14 residues in the CDR3. Germline CDR1 and CDR2: PRHDT and FYEKMQ (reference sequence). Trimming at V came to 0 bases and at J to 7 bases, leaving 3 bases not matched to a gene.

This TCR derives from a male donor with rectosigmoid adenocarcinoma. The chain employs TRBV13 and TRBJ2-1; 7 bases match TRBD1. The source was PBMCs, collected before treatment. The CDR3 DNA is TGTGCCAGCAGCTTAGGTTCCAGGGGGAATGAGCAGTTCTTC. Translated: CASSLGSRGNEQFF.